This T cell receptor (beta chain) was profiled in a study of blood T cell repertoires in COVID-19. At the level of the study: Both acute and convalescent COVID-19 samples were obtained from the United States, Italy and Spain.

CDR3 size: 15 residues. Germline-derived CDR1 and CDR2 are SGDLS and YYNGEE. Unmatched junction bases numbered 8, after V lost 3 bases and J lost 5 bases. The repertoire was sequenced with immunoSEQ multiplex PCR; TCRdb's copy has only in-frame clones and lacks some. This table holds roughly 290,000 clones, almost 90% found once. This chain uses TRBV9 with TRBJ2-7; 10 bases align to TRBD2. This TCR came from a woman aged 18-35 years with acute COVID-19. Sequencing input: PBMCs or T cells enriched from blood (not recorded which). CDR3: CASSDLASGRNEQYF. DNA of the CDR3: TGTGCCAGCAGCGACCTGGCTAGCGGGAGAAACGAGCAGTACTTC.